These 13 T cell receptor beta chains were all obtained from the same sample, sequenced in a study of blood T cell repertoires in COVID-19. Assay: immunoSEQ multiplex PCR; the TCRdb copy retains only in-frame clones and omits some. The profile covers approximately 290,000 clones, with roughly 90% appearing a single time and 4% to 5.5% taken by the ten largest. The material sequenced was PBMCs or T cells enriched from blood (not recorded which). The source of these receptors is a woman aged 18-29 years with acute COVID-19.

This clone occurred once. The CDR3 sequence is CASSPLGAHQPQHF. In nucleotides, the CDR3 is TGTGCCAGCTCACCACTAGGGGCCCATCAGCCCCAGCATTTT. This chain joins TRBV18 and TRBJ1-5; D is perhaps TRBD1 (5 bases). This CDR3 region has 14 residues. CDR1 is KGHSH, CDR2 LQKENI, per germline. Deletions cut 1 base from V and 5 bases from J, with 9 bases between.

The rearrangement links TRBV6-5 to TRBJ2-5; 8 bases line up with TRBD2. CDR1 and CDR2 (germline): MNHEY, SVGAGI. CDR3 length: 15 residues. Germline trimming cut 2 bases from V and 7 bases from J; bases unmatched to any gene: 9. The CDR3 DNA is TGTGCCAGCAGTTACGGGACTAGGGGATCAGCGACCCAGTACTTC. It is translated as CASSYGTRGSATQYF.

CDR3 bases: TGTGCCAGCAGCCCTACAGGGCTACTTAGCACAGATACGCAGTATTTT. Protein sequence: CASSPTGLLSTDTQYF. This chain links TRBV11-2 with TRBJ2-3, with D perhaps TRBD1 (6 bases). This CDR3 has 16 residues. Germline V gene lookup returns CDR1 SGHAT and CDR2 FQNNGV. Deletions cut 5 bases from V and 0 bases from J, with 15 bases between. The whole variable domain, remainder taken from reference TRBV11-2 and TRBJ2-3, is EAGVAQSPRYKIIEKRQSVAFWCNPISGHATLYWYQQILGQGPKLLIQFQNNGVVDDSQLPKDRFSAERLKGVDSTLKIQPAKLEDSAVYLCASSPTGLLSTDTQYFGPGTRLTVL.

This clone was counted only a few times. The sample holds other DNA sequences that translate to the same CDR3. The chain is built from TRBV10-3 and TRBJ2-7, with TRBD1 matching 8 bases. With V trimmed by 4 bases and J by 4 bases, 6 bases remained unmatched. CDR1 and CDR2 from the germline V gene are ENHRY and SYGVKD. CDR3 length equals 14 residues. The CDR3 DNA reads TGTGCCATCAGTGGCCCCGGGACAGGTTACGAGCAGTACTTC. The encoded protein is CAISGPGTGYEQYF.

The chain has TRBV29-1 and TRBJ1-3; maybe TRBD1 (6 bases). The CDR3 spans 15 residues. V shed 7 bases and J shed 0 bases, with 16 bases lying between them. The germline gives CDR1 SQVTM, CDR2 ANQGSEA. CDR3 in amino acids: CSARGDTYSGNTIYF. CDR3 nucleotides: TGCAGCGCTCGAGGGGACACCTACTCTGGAAACACCATATATTTT.

The chain links TRBV28 to TRBJ1-1; D unclear. This CDR3 region has 13 residues. CDR1 is MDHEN and CDR2 is SYDVKM in the germline V gene. V was clipped by 7 bases and J by 0 bases, with 9 bases between them. The CDR3 DNA is TGTGCCAGCACCCAGGCCCTGAACACTGAAGCTTTCTTT. This encodes CASTQALNTEAFF.

The CDR3 DNA reads TGTGCCAGCAGTCCCACGGGAAGCGGGGAGCAGTTCTTC. As protein: CASSPTGSGEQFF. V and J are TRBV6-4 and TRBJ2-1, with a tentative D call TRBD2 (6 bases). Germline V gene data show CDR1 as MRHNA and CDR2 as SNTAGT. The CDR3 is 13 residues long. Trimming took 5 bases from V and 10 from J, leaving 15 bases between them.

The chain has TRBV10-3 and TRBJ1-2; TRBD1 might be the D (6 bases). Per the germline V gene, CDR1 is ENHRY and CDR2 is SYGVKD. V shed 9 bases and J shed 5 bases, with 16 bases lying between them. The CDR3 has 13 residues. The CDR3 DNA is TGTGCCATGGGGGCATTCCAGGAATATGGCTACACCTTC. Encoded protein: CAMGAFQEYGYTF.

CDR3 nucleotide sequence: TGTGCCAGCAGCCCTCGGGCGGGGGACAACACTGAAGCTTTCTTT. Protein product: CASSPRAGDNTEAFF. V is TRBV7-6 and J is TRBJ1-1; a possible D gene is TRBD1 (5 bases). Germline-derived CDR1 and CDR2 are SGHVS and FNYEAQ. CDR3 size: 15 residues. The V end lost 5 bases, the J end lost 2 bases, and 15 bases lay between the germline ends.

This chain links TRBV6-1 with TRBJ2-5, with a possible D match to TRBD1 (6 bases). Germline lookup yields CDR1 MNHNS and CDR2 SASEGT. V dropped 4 bases and J dropped 1 base, with 25 bases sitting between them. The CDR3 is 19 amino acids. CDR3 DNA sequence: TGTGCCAGCAGTGCCCGTGGGGGCGTTGCTTTGGCTTTCCAAGAGACCCAGTACTTC. It is translated as CASSARGGVALAFQETQYF.

The chain has TRBV5-1 and TRBJ2-7; TRBD1 aligns across 9 bases. CDR1 is SGHRS, CDR2 YFSETQ, per germline. J lost 3 bases, V lost 0 bases, and 4 bases had no gene match. CDR3 size: 15 residues. The CDR3 protein is CASSLAGTGLYEQYF. The CDR3 DNA sequence: TGCGCCAGCAGCTTGGCAGGGACAGGGCTCTACGAGCAGTACTTC.

This clone was detected a few times. The rearrangement uses TRBV28 and TRBJ2-1; 9 bases fit TRBD1. Per germline, CDR1 MDHEN and CDR2 SYDVKM. The CDR3 length is 13 residues. V trimming: 7 bases; J trimming: 7 bases; junction bases outside the gene matches: 5. This CDR3 is CASTRDRANEQFF. In nucleotides, the CDR3 is TGTGCCAGCACCCGGGACAGGGCGAATGAGCAGTTCTTC.

This clone was seen a single time. As DNA, the CDR3 is TGTGCCTCCCGAACCGGGTCCTCTTCTTTCTATGGCTACACCTTC. This encodes CASRTGSSSFYGYTF. This rearrangement joins TRBV28 to TRBJ1-2; no clear D. V was shortened by 11 bases and J by 4 bases, with 23 bases between the two germline ends. The CDR3 consists of 15 residues. Germline assignment: CDR1 MDHEN and CDR2 SYDVKM.